Described below is a single T cell receptor beta chain sequence and its context. The antigen remains undetermined. The source of the sample is a study of OX40 agonist ivuxolimab in advanced cancers. Study as a whole: Aged roughly 23 to 79 with a mean of approximately 60 years, they were 82.7% male. Broader study findings: Nonresponders included some who also had low normalized T-cell clonal expansion.

Trimming stripped 1 base from V and 9 bases from J, with 10 bases between. The CDR3 is 12 residues long. The germline CDR1 and CDR2 sequences are SNHLY and FYNNEI. The protocol was immunoSEQ multiplex PCR, while the TCRdb copy is restricted to in-frame clones and leaves out a portion. The sample has around 76,000 clones, 70% to 90% seen once. Baseline was the first blood sampling point, followed by cycle 4 day 1 and cycle 7 day 1. The chain joins TRBV2 to TRBJ2-7; tentative D call: TRBD2 (5 bases). This clonotype originated in an adult with an advanced solid tumor such as melanoma, head and neck, liver or kidney cancer. The specimen comprised CD4+ or CD8+ T cells sorted from blood, sampled in a trial of the OX40 agonist ivuxolimab. The CDR3 protein is CASSEGGDGQYF. The CDR3 DNA reads TGTGCCAGCAGTGAAGGGGGAGATGGGCAGTACTTC.